One sample yielded the 26 T cell receptor beta chains listed below, sequenced in a study of blood T cell repertoires in COVID-19. Method: immunoSEQ multiplex PCR; TCRdb's copy keeps in-frame clones and lacks some. The sample lists 200,000 to 300,000 clones, approximately 90% seen once, with 0.95% to 1% in the top ten. The sample taken for sequencing was peripheral blood. The source is a woman aged 40 to 49 who had recovered from COVID-19.

The V gene is TRBV11-3, the J gene TRBJ1-1; 12 nucleotides line up with TRBD1. The trim removed 5 bases at V and 5 bases at J, leaving 12 bases unmatched. CDR1 SGHNT and CDR2 YENEEA come from the germline V gene. The CDR3 runs 17 residues. CDR3: CASSPRDRGLLKTEAFF. As DNA, the CDR3 is TGTGCCAGCAGCCCCCGGGACAGGGGGCTGCTTAAGACTGAAGCTTTCTTT.

V usage is TRBV10-3 and J usage is TRBJ1-2; 9 positions match TRBD1. The CDR3 is 15 amino acids. J lost 5 bases, V lost 8 bases, and 12 bases had no gene match. Per the germline V gene, CDR1 is ENHRY and CDR2 is SYGVKD. CDR3 coding DNA: TGTGCCATCGCGGCACAGGGGGCAGGGGGGTATGGCTACACCTTC. This codes for CAIAAQGAGGYGYTF.

V and J are TRBV9 and TRBJ2-2; D uncertain. The germline CDR1 and CDR2 sequences are SGDLS and YYNGEE. Trimming removed 2 bases at V and 6 bases at J, with 11 bases between. The CDR3 runs 14 residues. CDR3 coding DNA: TGTGCCAGCAGCGTTAGTCCCCGGGCCGGGGAGCTGTTTTTT. Translation gives CASSVSPRAGELFF.

This rearrangement joins TRBV7-9 to TRBJ1-3; D remains ambiguous. This CDR3 has 11 amino acids. Per the germline V gene, CDR1 is SEHNR and CDR2 is FQNEAQ (reference sequence). The ends were cut back, 5 bases at V and 8 bases at J, with 7 bases in the middle. The CDR3 DNA follows: TGTGCCAGCAGCCCACGGGACACCATATATTTT. As protein: CASSPRDTIYF.

This CDR3 is CASSLAGTDRTDTQYF. The CDR3 DNA reads TGTGCCAGCAGCTTGGCCGGGACAGACCGCACAGATACGCAGTATTTT. This sequence joins TRBV5-4 and TRBJ2-3; 7 nucleotides align to TRBD1. The CDR3 contains 16 residues. Germline V gene lookup returns CDR1 SGHNT and CDR2 YYREEE (reference sequence). V lost 0 bases to trimming and J lost 1 base; unmatched junction nucleotides: 5.

The DNA for the CDR3 is TGTGCCAGCAGCCACCTTCTCCCTAGCGGGAGCCGGGGCAAAAACATTCAGTACTTC. Translating it yields CASSHLLPSGSRGKNIQYF. V gene TRBV14 combines with J gene TRBJ2-4, with 10 nucleotides matching TRBD2. Germline values: CDR1 SGHDN, CDR2 FVKESK. Trimming at V came to 3 bases and at J to 3 bases, leaving 14 bases not matched to a gene. CDR3 length: 19 residues.

This chain joins TRBV10-3 and TRBJ1-5; a possible D gene is TRBD1 (6 bases). Germline V gene sequence: CDR1 ENHRY, CDR2 SYGVKD. The CDR3 is 13 amino acids. Trimming removed 6 bases at V and 3 bases at J, with 9 bases between. CDR3 sequence reads: CAIRGGPNQPQHF. CDR3 coding DNA: TGTGCCATCAGGGGGGGGCCCAATCAGCCCCAGCATTTT.

The V and J genes are TRBV29-1 and TRBJ1-6; TRBD1 might be the D (6 bases). The CDR3 loop spans 12 amino acids. Germline V gene data show CDR1 as SQVTM and CDR2 as ANQGSEA. V shed 5 bases and J shed 5 bases, with 7 bases lying between them. The CDR3 sequence: CSVRDNNSPLHF. The DNA for the CDR3 is TGCAGCGTTCGGGACAATAATTCACCCCTCCACTTT.

The rearrangement joins TRBV7-8 to TRBJ1-3; no firm D call. Trimming stripped 2 bases from V and 8 bases from J, with 16 bases between. The CDR3 has 15 residues. Per the germline V gene, CDR1 is SGHVS and CDR2 is FQNEAQ. The chain's CDR3 is CASSLRHVLADTIYF. CDR3 bases: TGTGCCAGCAGCTTAAGGCATGTCCTGGCGGACACCATATATTTT.

The V and J genes are TRBV5-5 and TRBJ2-7, with D possibly matching TRBD2 (5 bases). Germline loops: CDR1 SGHKS, CDR2 YYEKEE (reference sequence). The V end lost 4 bases, the J end lost 3 bases, and 14 bases lay between the germline ends. This CDR3 comprises 14 residues. CDR3 in amino acids: CASSLPNRDYEQYF. The CDR3 DNA follows: TGTGCCAGCAGCCTACCCAACCGGGACTACGAGCAGTACTTC.

This chain connects TRBV24-1 to TRBJ1-5, with D perhaps matching TRBD1 (5 bases). This CDR3 has 17 residues. Trimming took 3 bases from V and 3 from J, leaving 17 bases between them. The germline CDR1 and CDR2 sequences are KGHDR and SFDVKD. As DNA, the CDR3 is TGTGCCACCAGTGATGGTGACAGTTCTCGTATCAATCAGCCCCAGCATTTT. Translated: CATSDGDSSRINQPQHF.

This clone has only a few counts. The gene calls are TRBV18 and TRBJ1-4; tentatively, D is TRBD1 (6 bases). Germline lookup yields CDR1 KGHSH and CDR2 LQKENI. Trimming removed 3 bases at V and 7 bases at J, with 18 bases between. The CDR3 is 16 residues long. The CDR3, as DNA: TGTGCCAGCTCACCCCGACCCCGGGACAAAGGTGAAAAACTGTTTTTT. Translated, it gives CASSPRPRDKGEKLFF.

This clone was detected once. The V and J genes are TRBV11-2 and TRBJ2-5; D possibly corresponds to TRBD2 (6 bases). Germline loops: CDR1 SGHAT, CDR2 FQNNGV. The CDR3 has 13 residues. The V end was cut by 3 bases, the J end by 7 bases, with 12 bases between. CDR3 coding DNA: TGTGCCAGCAGCTTGCTCGGGGGAGTGACCCAGTACTTC. Its protein is CASSLLGGVTQYF.

This clone was counted between two and nine times. This chain joins TRBV9 and TRBJ2-1; 8 bases match TRBD2. V lost 0 bases, J lost 8 bases, and 10 bases stayed unmatched. Germline values: CDR1 SGDLS, CDR2 YYNGEE. CDR3 length: 16 residues. This CDR3 reads CASSVAGGPPDDEQFF. The CDR3 bases are TGTGCCAGCAGCGTAGCGGGAGGGCCCCCTGACGATGAGCAGTTCTTC.

This chain links TRBV9 with TRBJ2-3; D uncertain. The CDR3 covers 11 residues. Per germline, CDR1 SGDLS and CDR2 YYNGEE. Trimming left V 4 bases short and J 6 bases short, with 6 bases between. The DNA for the CDR3 is TGTGCCAGCAGCACCGGGGATACGCAGTATTTT. It codes for CASSTGDTQYF.

The chain recombines TRBV10-3 with TRBJ2-7; D might be TRBD1 (5 bases). CDR1 is ENHRY and CDR2 is SYGVKD in the germline V gene. V lost 4 bases and J 6 bases, leaving 13 bases between the germline ends. The CDR3 consists of 13 residues. In nucleotides, the CDR3 is TGTGCCATCAGTGGTGTAGGGGCCAGCGAGCAGTACTTC. Its translation is CAISGVGASEQYF.

The genes are TRBV5-1 and TRBJ2-1; 9 nucleotides agree with TRBD1. Germline V gives CDR1 SGHRS, CDR2 YFSETQ. The CDR3 loop spans 17 amino acids. The junction had 11 bases not matched to a gene; V was cut back by 4 bases and J by 3 bases. DNA of the CDR3: TGCGCCAGCAGCCCCCTCCCCACAGGGGGCCTCTACAATGAGCAGTTCTTC. It encodes CASSPLPTGGLYNEQFF.

This sequence joins TRBV2 and TRBJ2-7, with D hard to call. Germline CDR1 is SNHLY and CDR2 is FYNNEI. The CDR3 spans 10 residues. The germline V and J ends were trimmed by 10 bases and 3 bases, with 7 bases remaining between them. CDR3 protein: CATRGYEQYF. The DNA for the CDR3 is TGTGCCACCCGAGGCTACGAGCAGTACTTC.

This chain joins TRBV30 and TRBJ2-1, with D hard to call. Deletions cut 1 base from V and 9 bases from J, with 4 bases between. Looked up from germline, CDR1 is GTSNPN and CDR2 is SVGIG (reference sequence). This CDR3 comprises 10 residues. The CDR3 sequence: CAWSAGEQFF. CDR3 nucleotides: TGTGCCTGGAGTGCCGGTGAGCAGTTCTTC.

The V call is TRBV5-1, the J call TRBJ2-1, with TRBD2 matching 7 bases. This CDR3 region has 15 residues. With V trimmed by 0 bases and J by 6 bases, 6 bases remained unmatched. Germline CDR1 SGHRS, CDR2 YFSETQ. CDR3 loop: CASSLVIGTTNEQFF. The DNA of the CDR3 is TGCGCCAGCAGCTTGGTTATAGGGACTACCAATGAGCAGTTCTTC.

The CDR3 reads CASSARGSGSLDEQFF. The CDR3, as DNA: TGTGCCAGCAGTGCCAGGGGTAGCGGGAGTTTGGATGAGCAGTTCTTC. The chain links TRBV25-1 to TRBJ2-1; 9 bases match TRBD2. The CDR3 has 16 residues. Trimming took 4 bases from V and 8 from J; bases not matched to a gene: 12. Looked up from germline, CDR1 is MGHDK and CDR2 is SYGVNS.

The rearrangement joins TRBV6-5 to TRBJ2-1; 10 nucleotides align to TRBD2. Germline CDR1 and CDR2: MNHEY and SVGAGI. V trimming: 0 bases; J trimming: 10 bases; junction bases outside the gene matches: 6. The CDR3 is made up of 15 amino acids. Written as DNA, the CDR3 is TGTGCCAGCAGTTACTCTCCAGCGGGAGGGGGGGAGCAGTTCTTC. Translating gives CASSYSPAGGGEQFF.

The chain couples TRBV12-5 to TRBJ1-5; maybe TRBD1 (6 bases). V was clipped by 6 bases and J by 3 bases, with 9 bases between them. The CDR3 has 13 residues. Germline CDR1 LGHNT, CDR2 FRNRAP. CDR3 sequence: CASGTGNNQPQHF. DNA of the CDR3: TGTGCTAGTGGCACAGGGAACAATCAGCCCCAGCATTTT.

The chain links TRBV9 to TRBJ2-5, with D maybe TRBD2 (6 bases). V lost 2 bases and J 5 bases, leaving 13 bases between the germline ends. CDR1 and CDR2 from the germline V gene are SGDLS and YYNGEE. The CDR3 contains 14 residues. The CDR3: CASSVGLASETQYF. The CDR3 DNA follows: TGTGCCAGCAGCGTTGGCCTAGCGAGCGAGACCCAGTACTTC.

J is TRBJ2-3 and V is TRBV5-7; D may be TRBD2 (6 bases). TRBV5-7 is designated an ORF whose function remains uncertain. The V end was cut by 2 bases, the J end by 4 bases, with 14 bases between. This CDR3 is built from 15 residues. CDR3 sequence: CASSFGPGGADTQYF. Written as DNA, the CDR3 is TGTGCCAGCAGCTTCGGCCCCGGCGGGGCAGATACGCAGTATTTT.

The chain joins TRBV29-1 to TRBJ1-1, with a tentative D call TRBD1 (6 bases). Germline lookup yields CDR1 SQVTM and CDR2 ANQGSEA. CDR3 length: 14 residues. The V end was cut by 2 bases, the J end by 6 bases, with 16 bases between. The chain's CDR3 is CSVEWWGQSPEAFF. The CDR3 DNA follows: TGCAGCGTTGAATGGTGGGGGCAGTCCCCTGAAGCTTTCTTT.